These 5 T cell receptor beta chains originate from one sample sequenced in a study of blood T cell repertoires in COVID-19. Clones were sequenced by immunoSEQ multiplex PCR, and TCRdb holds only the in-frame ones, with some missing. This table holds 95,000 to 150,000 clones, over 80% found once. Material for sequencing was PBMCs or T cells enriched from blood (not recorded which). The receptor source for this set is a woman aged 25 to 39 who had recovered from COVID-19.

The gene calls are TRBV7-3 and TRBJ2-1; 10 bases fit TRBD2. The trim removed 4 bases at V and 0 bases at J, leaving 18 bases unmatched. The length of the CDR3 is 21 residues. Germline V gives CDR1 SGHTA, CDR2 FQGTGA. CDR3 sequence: CASSSRGLAETYQSSYNEQFF. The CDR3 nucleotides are TGTGCCAGCAGCTCGAGAGGACTAGCGGAAACCTATCAGAGCTCCTACAATGAGCAGTTCTTC.

The CDR3 nucleotides read TGCGCCAGCAGTTCGGGGAGAACTAATGAAAAACTGTTTTTT. Protein product: CASSSGRTNEKLFF. The chain employs TRBV5-1 and TRBJ1-4; D unresolved. The CDR3 extends over 14 amino acids. Per germline, CDR1 SGHRS and CDR2 YFSETQ. Trimming pared 5 bases from V and 1 base from J, leaving 9 bases between.

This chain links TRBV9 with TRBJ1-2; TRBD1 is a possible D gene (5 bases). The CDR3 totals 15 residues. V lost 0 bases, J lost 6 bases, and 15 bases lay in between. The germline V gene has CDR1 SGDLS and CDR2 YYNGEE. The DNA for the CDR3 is TGTGCCAGCAGCGTAGATCCCCGGGGGGGGGATGGCTACACCTTC. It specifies CASSVDPRGGDGYTF.

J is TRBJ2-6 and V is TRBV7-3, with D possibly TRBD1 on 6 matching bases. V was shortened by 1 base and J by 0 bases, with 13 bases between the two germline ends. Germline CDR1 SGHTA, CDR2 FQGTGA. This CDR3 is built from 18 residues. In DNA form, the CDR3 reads TGTGCCAGCAGCTTAATACCCAGGGGTCCCTCTGGGGCCAACGTCCTGACTTTC. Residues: CASSLIPRGPSGANVLTF. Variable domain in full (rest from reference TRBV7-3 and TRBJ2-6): GAGVSQTPSNKVTEKGKYVELRCDPISGHTALYWYRQSLGQGPEFLIYFQGTGAADDSGLPNDRFFAVRPEGSVSTLKIQRTERGDSAVYLCASSLIPRGPSGANVLTFGAGSRLTVL.

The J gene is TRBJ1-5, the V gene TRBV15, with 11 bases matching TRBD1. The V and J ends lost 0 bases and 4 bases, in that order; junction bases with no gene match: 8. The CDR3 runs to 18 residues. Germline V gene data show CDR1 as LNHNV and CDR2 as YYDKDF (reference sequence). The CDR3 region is CATSRDKGTGGTNQPQHF. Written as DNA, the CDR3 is TGTGCCACCAGCAGAGATAAAGGGACAGGGGGGACAAATCAGCCCCAGCATTTT.